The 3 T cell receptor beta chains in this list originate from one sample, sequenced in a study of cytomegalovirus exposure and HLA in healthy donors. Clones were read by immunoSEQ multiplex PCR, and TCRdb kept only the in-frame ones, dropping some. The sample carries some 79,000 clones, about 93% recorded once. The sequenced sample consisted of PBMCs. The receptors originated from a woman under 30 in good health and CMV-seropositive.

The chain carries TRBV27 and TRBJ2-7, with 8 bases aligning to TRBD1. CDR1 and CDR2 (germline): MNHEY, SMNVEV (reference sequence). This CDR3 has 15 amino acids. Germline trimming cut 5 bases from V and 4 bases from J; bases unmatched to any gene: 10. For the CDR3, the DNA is TGTGCCAGCAGTACCCCAGGGGGCGCCGTATACGAGCAGTACTTC. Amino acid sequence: CASSTPGGAVYEQYF.

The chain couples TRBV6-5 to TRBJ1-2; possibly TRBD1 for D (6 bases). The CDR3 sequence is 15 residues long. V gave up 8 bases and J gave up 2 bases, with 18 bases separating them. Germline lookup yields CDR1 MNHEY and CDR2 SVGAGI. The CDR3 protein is CASRTQQGGNYGYTF. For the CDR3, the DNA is TGTGCCAGCCGAACCCAACAGGGTGGGAACTATGGCTACACCTTC.

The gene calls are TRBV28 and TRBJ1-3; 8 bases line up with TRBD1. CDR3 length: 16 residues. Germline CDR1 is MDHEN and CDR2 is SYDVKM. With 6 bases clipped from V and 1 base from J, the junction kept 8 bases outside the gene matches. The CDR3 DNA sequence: TGTGCCAGCAGCTTACCACAGGGGGGATCTGGAAACACCATATATTTT. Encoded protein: CASSLPQGGSGNTIYF.